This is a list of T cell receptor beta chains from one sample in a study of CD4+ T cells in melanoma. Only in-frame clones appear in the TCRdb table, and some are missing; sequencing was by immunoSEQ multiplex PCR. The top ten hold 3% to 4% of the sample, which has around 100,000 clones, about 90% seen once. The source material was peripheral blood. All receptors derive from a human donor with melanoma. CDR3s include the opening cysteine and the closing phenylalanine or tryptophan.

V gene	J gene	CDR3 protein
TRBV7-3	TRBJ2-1	CASSSGTRGANEQFF
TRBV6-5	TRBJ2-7	CASSRTSDPSYEQYF
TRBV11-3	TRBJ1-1	CASSATGNTEAFF
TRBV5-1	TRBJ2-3	CASSFLAGEADTQYF
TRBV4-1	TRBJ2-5	CASSLAEGQETQYF
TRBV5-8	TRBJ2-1	CASSLRDRGLREQFF
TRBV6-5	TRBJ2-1	CASSYGGSYNEQFF
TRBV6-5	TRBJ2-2	CASSYQPSNTGELFF
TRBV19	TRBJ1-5	CASSPLGLSNQPQHF
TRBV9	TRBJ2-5	CASSVGTSGGETQYF
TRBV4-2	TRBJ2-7	CASSYEVAAHEQYF
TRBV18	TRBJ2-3	CASSVTPLSTDTQYF
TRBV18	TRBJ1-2	CASSPGQALVYGYTF
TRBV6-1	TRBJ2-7	CASSEGSSLGGYEQYF
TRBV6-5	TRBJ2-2	CASRDTGELFF
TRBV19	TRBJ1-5	CASSIKFGDQPQHF